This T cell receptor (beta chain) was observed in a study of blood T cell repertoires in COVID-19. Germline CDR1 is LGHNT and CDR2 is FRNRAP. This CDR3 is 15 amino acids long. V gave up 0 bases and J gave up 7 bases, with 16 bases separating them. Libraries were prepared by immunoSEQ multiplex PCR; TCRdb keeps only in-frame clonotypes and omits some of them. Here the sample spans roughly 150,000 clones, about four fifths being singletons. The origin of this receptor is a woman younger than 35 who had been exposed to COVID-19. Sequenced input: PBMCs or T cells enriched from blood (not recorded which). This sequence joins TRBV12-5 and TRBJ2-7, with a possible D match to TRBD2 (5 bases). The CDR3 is CASGLVPTGVGEQYF. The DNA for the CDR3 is TGTGCTAGTGGTTTGGTACCGACCGGGGTGGGGGAGCAGTACTTC.